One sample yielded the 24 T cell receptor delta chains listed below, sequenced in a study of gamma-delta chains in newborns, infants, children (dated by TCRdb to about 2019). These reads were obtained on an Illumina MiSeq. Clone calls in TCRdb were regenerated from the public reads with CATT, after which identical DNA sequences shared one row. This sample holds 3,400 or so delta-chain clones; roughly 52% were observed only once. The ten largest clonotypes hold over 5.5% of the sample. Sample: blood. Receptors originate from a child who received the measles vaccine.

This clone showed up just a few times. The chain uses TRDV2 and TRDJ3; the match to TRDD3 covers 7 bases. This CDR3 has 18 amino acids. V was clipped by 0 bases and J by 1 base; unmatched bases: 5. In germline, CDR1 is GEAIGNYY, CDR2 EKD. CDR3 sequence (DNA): TGTGCCTGTGACACCGCTAGTGGGGGATCCTGGGACACCCGACAGATGTTTTTC. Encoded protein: CACDTASGGSWDTRQMFF.

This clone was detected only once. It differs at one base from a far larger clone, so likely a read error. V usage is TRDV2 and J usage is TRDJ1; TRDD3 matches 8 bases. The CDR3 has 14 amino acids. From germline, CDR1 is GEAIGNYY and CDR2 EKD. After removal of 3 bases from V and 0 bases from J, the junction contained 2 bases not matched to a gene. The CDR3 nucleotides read TGTGCCTGTGACGGACTGGGGGACACCGATAAACTCATCTTT. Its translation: CACDGLGDTDKLIF.

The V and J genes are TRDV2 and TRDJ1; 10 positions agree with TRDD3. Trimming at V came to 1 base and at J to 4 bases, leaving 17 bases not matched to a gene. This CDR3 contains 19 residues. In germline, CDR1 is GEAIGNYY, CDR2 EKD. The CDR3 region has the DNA TGTGCCTGTGACACGCTAAAATGGGGGATACTGGGGTACATCGATAAACTCATCTTT. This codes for CACDTLKWGILGYIDKLIF.

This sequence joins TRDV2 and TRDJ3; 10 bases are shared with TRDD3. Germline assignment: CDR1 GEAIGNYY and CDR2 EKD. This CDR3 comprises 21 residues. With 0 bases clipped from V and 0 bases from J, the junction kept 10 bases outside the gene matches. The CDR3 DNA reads TGTGCCTGTGACACCGTAAACTGGGGGATGGACCACTCCTGGGACACCCGACAGATGTTTTTC. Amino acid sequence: CACDTVNWGMDHSWDTRQMFF.

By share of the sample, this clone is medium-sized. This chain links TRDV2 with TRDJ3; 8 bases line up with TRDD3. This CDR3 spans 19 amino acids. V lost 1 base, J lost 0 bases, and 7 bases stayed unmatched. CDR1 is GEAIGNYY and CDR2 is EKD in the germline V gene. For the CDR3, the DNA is TGTGCCTGTGACACGCCTGGGGGAGCGAGCTCCTGGGACACCCGACAGATGTTTTTC. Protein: CACDTPGGASSWDTRQMFF.

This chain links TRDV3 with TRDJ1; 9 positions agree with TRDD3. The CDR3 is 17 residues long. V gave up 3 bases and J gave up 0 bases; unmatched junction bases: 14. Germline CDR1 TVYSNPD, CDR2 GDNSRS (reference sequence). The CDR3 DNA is TGTGCCTTCAGTTCTGGTACTGGGGGACGATACACCGATAAACTCATCTTT. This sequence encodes CAFSSGTGGRYTDKLIF.

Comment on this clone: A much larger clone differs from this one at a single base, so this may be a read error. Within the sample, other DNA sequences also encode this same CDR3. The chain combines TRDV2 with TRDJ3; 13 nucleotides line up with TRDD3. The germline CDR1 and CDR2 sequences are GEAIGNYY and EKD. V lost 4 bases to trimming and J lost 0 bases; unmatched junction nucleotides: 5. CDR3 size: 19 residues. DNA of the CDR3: TGTGCCTGTGATACGACTGGGGGATACGCCTCCTGGGACACCCGACAGATGTTTTTC. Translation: CACDTTGGYASWDTRQMFF.

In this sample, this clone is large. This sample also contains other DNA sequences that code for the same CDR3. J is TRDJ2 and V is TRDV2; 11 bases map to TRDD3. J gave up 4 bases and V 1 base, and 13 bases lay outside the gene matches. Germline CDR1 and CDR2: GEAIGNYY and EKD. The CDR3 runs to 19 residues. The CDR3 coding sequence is TGTGCCTGTGACACAGTGGGGGATACGTCAGAACGGGGGACAGCACAACTCTTCTTT. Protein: CACDTVGDTSERGTAQLFF.

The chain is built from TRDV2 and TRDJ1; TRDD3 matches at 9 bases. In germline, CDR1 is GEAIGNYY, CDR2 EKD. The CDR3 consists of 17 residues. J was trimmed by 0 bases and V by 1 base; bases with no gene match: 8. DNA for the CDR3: TGTGCCTGTGACACGCTCACTGGGGGAACGTACACCGATAAACTCATCTTT. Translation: CACDTLTGGTYTDKLIF.

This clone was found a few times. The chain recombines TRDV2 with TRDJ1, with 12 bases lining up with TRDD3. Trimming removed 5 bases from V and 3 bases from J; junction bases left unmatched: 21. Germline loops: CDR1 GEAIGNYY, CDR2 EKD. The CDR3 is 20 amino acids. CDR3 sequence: CACASLPTVTGGYYADKLIF. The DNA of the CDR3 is TGTGCCTGTGCCTCCCTTCCTACGGTTACTGGGGGATACTACGCCGATAAACTCATCTTT.

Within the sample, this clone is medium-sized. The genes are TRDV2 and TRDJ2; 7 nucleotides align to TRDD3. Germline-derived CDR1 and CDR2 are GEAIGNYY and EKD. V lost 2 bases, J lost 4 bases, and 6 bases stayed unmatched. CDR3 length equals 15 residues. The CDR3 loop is CACDSLGARTAQLFF. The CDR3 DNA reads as TGTGCCTGTGACAGCCTGGGGGCAAGGACAGCACAACTCTTCTTT.

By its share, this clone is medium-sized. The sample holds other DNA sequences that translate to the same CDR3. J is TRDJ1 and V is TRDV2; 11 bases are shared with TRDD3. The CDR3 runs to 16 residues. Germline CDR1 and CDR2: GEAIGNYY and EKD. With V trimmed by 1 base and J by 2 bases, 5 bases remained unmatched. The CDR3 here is CACDTIGGYGTDKLIF. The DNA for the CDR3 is TGTGCCTGTGACACGATTGGGGGATACGGGACCGATAAACTCATCTTT.

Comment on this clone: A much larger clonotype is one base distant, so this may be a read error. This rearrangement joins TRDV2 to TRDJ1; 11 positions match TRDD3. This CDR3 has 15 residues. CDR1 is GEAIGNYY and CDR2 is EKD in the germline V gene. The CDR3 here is CARDVLGDITDKLIF. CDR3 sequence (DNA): TGTGCCCGTGACGTACTGGGGGATATAACCGATAAACTCATCTTT.

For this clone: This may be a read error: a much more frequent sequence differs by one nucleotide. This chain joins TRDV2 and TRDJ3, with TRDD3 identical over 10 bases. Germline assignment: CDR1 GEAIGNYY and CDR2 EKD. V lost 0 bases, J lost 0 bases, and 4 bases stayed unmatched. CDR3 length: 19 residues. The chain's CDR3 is CACDTTGGCSSWDTRQMFF. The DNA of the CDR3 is TGTGCCTGTGACACCACTGGGGGATGTAGCTCCTGGGACACCCGACAGATGTTTTTC.

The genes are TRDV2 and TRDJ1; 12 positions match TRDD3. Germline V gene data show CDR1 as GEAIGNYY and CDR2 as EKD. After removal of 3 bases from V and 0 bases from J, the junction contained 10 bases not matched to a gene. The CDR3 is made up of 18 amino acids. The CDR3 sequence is CACDSVLGDTLYTDKLIF. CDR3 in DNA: TGTGCCTGTGACTCTGTACTGGGGGATACCCTGTACACCGATAAACTCATCTTT.

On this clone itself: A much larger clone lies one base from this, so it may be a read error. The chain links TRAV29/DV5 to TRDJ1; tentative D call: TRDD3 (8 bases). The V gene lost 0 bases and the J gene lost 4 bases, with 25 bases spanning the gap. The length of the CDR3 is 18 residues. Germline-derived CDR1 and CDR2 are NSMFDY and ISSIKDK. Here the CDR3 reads CAASGVPTRGITSDKLIF. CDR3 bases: TGTGCAGCAAGCGGTGTTCCTACGCGGGGGATAACCAGCGATAAACTCATCTTT.

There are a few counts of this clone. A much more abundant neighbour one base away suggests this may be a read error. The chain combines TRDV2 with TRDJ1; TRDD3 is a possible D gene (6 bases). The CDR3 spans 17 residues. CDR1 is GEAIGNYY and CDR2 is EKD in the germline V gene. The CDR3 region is CACDPLGGGPYTDRLIF. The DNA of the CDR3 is TGTGCCTGTGACCCCCTTGGTGGGGGTCCTTACACCGATAGACTCATCTTT.

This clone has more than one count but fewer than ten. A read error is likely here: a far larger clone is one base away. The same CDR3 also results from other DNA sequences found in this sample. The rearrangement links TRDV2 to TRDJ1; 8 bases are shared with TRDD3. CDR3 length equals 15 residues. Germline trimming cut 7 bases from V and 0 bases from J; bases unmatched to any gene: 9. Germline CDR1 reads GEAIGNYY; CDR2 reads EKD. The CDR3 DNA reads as TGTGCCTGCGACGGACTACTGGGGGACACCGATAAACTCATCTTT. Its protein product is CACDGLLGDTDKLIF.

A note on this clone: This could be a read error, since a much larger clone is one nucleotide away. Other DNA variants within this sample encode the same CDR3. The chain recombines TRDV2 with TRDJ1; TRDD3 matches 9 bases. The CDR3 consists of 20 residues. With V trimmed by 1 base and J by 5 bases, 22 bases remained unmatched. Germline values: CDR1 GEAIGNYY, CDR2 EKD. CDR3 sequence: CACDTYFATGDTESTDKLIF. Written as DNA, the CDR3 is TGTGCCTGTGACACTTACTTCGCCACTGGGGATACGGAATCCACTGATAAACTCATCTTT.

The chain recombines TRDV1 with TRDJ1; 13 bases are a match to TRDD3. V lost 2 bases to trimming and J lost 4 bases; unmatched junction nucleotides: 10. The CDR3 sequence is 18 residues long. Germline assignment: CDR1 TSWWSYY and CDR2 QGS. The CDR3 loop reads CALGEGPYWGIRFDKLIF. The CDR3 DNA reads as TGTGCTCTTGGGGAAGGGCCCTACTGGGGGATACGGTTCGATAAACTCATCTTT.

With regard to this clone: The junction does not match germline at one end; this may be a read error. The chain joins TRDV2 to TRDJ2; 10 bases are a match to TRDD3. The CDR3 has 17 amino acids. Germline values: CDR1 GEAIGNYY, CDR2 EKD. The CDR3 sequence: CACDILGDPSLTARLFF. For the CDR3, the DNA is TGTGCCTGTGACATACTGGGGGATCCTTCTTTGACAGCACGACTCTTCTTT.

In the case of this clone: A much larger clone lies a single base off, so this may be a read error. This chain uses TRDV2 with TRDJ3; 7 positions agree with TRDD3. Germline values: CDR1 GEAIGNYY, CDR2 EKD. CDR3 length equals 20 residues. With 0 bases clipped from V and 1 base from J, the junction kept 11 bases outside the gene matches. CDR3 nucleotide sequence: TGTGCCTGTGACACCTTAACTACTGGGGACTCATCCTGGGACACCCGACAGATGTTTTTC. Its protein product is CACDTLTTGDSSWDTRQMFF.

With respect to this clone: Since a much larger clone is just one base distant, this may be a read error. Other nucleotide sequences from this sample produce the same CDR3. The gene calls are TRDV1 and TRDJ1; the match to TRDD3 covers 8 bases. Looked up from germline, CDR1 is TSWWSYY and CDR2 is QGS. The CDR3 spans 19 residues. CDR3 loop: CALGDHLSGGRPGTDKLIF. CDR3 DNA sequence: TGTGCTCTCGGGGATCATCTATCTGGGGGAAGGCCAGGGACCGATAAACTCATCTTT.

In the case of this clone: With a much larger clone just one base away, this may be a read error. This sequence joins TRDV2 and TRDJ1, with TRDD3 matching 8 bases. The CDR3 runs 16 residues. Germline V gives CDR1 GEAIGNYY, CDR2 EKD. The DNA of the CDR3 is TGTGCCTGTGACACGGTGGGGGATGATTGGACCGATAGACTCATCTTT. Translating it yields CACDTVGDDWTDRLIF.